A selection of T cell receptor beta chains follows, all from one sample in a study of T cell repertoires in cytomegalovirus infection. A single record per CDR3 protein comes from TCRdb applying MiXCR to the reads. The table records 100,000 to 150,000 distinct CDR3 sequences, more than 30% of them present only once. Their recognized antigens are unknown. The source material was CD8+ T cells from cultured PBMCs, sampled from culture after CMV antigen stimulation. Receptors were obtained from a human donor in good health (CMV status not recorded). Some clones in this sample may be carry-over from other donors' samples. Each CDR3 is given with its conserved first and last residue. Each record gives: V gene, D gene, J gene, clone size, CDR3 protein, CDR3 DNA. The D gene is left open where the match is weak. A clone size is listed for some rows: how often the clone was seen (once, few, many), or a class if it is expanded.

V: TRBV11-2; D: TRBD2; J: TRBJ2-1; size: few; CDR3: CASSLVGLETYNEQFF; DNA: TGTGCCAGCAGCTTAGTTGGACTAGAGACCTACAATGAGCAGTTCTTC
V: TRBV2; D: .; J: TRBJ2-1; size: .; CDR3: CASRVDGEPHNEQFF; DNA: TGTGCCAGCAGGGTCGACGGCGAACCTCACAATGAGCAGTTCTTC
V: TRBV12-3/TRBV12-4; D: TRBD2; J: TRBJ2-7; size: few; CDR3: CASSFLTSGAGEQYF; DNA: TGTGCCAGCAGTTTCCTGACTAGCGGGGCCGGAGAGCAGTACTTC
V: TRBV25-1; D: .; J: TRBJ1-6; size: few; CDR3: CASSAFVGDNSPLHF; DNA: TGTGCCAGCAGTGCTTTCGTGGGGGATAATTCACCCCTCCACTTT
V: TRBV10-3; D: .; J: TRBJ1-5; size: .; CDR3: CAISESLRVGNQPQHF; DNA: TGTGCCATCAGTGAGTCGCTGCGGGTTGGCAATCAGCCCCAGCATTTT
V: TRBV19; D: .; J: TRBJ1-1; size: .; CDR3: CASSTQGTSNEAFF; DNA: TGTGCCAGTAGTACCCAAGGGACAAGCAATGAAGCTTTCTTT
V: TRBV6-5; D: .; J: TRBJ2-1; size: .; CDR3: CASSYSPGVSPEPQFF; DNA: TGTGCCAGCAGTTACTCCCCCGGGGTGAGCCCGGAGCCCCAGTTCTTC
V: TRBV10-2; D: .; J: TRBJ2-3; size: .; CDR3: CASSEWSQGFGDTQYF; DNA: TGCGCCAGCAGTGAATGGTCACAGGGATTTGGAGATACGCAGTATTTT
V: TRBV27; D: TRBD2; J: TRBJ2-3; size: .; CDR3: CASSLSRTSGGDTQYF; DNA: TGTGCCAGCAGTTTATCGCGGACTAGCGGGGGAGATACGCAGTATTTT
V: TRBV7-2; D: .; J: TRBJ2-1; size: .; CDR3: CASSLKMRGPISYNEQFF; DNA: TGTGCCAGCAGCTTAAAGATGCGGGGGCCCATATCTTACAATGAGCAGTTCTTC
V: TRBV7-2; D: TRBD2; J: TRBJ2-3; size: few; CDR3: CASSLGGGGSPPGTDTQYF; DNA: TGTGCCAGCAGCTTAGGCGGGGGGGGGAGCCCTCCGGGCACAGATACGCAGTATTTT
V: TRBV11-1; D: .; J: TRBJ1-6; size: .; CDR3: CASSFRGNNSPLHF; DNA: TGTGCCAGCAGCTTCAGGGGAAATAATTCACCCCTCCACTTT
V: TRBV6-2/TRBV6-3; D: .; J: TRBJ2-7; size: few; CDR3: CASSYGKTGTYEQYF; DNA: TGTGCCAGCAGTTACGGCAAAACGGGAACGTACGAGCAGTACTTC
V: TRBV7-6; D: .; J: TRBJ1-1; size: many; CDR3: CASSLGVGTEAFF; DNA: TGTGCCAGCAGCTTAGGGGTAGGGACTGAAGCTTTCTTT
V: TRBV6-4; D: TRBD1; J: TRBJ1-5; size: .; CDR3: CATARDRGRRQPQHF; DNA: TGTGCCACCGCCCGGGACAGGGGTAGAAGACAGCCCCAGCATTTT
V: TRBV5-6; D: TRBD1; J: TRBJ2-1; size: .; CDR3: CASSSGRTGSYNEQFF; DNA: TGTGCCAGCAGCTCCGGTAGGACAGGTTCCTACAATGAGCAGTTCTTC
V: TRBV11-2; D: .; J: TRBJ2-1; size: .; CDR3: CASSLGPGPSYNEQFF; DNA: TGTGCCAGCAGCTTAGGTCCGGGACCTTCCTACAATGAGCAGTTCTTC
V: TRBV28; D: .; J: TRBJ2-1; size: .; CDR3: CASTPRGSRFGEQFF; DNA: TGTGCCAGCACCCCTCGGGGGTCCCGGTTCGGTGAGCAGTTCTTC
V: TRBV7-2; D: .; J: TRBJ1-1; size: .; CDR3: CASSLPVLTEAFF; DNA: TGTGCCAGCAGCCTACCAGTATTGACTGAAGCTTTCTTT
V: TRBV4-3; D: .; J: TRBJ2-7; size: .; CDR3: CASSQGRGGSYEQYF; DNA: TGCGCCAGCAGCCAAGGCCGCGGTGGATCCTACGAGCAGTACTTC
V: TRBV19; D: TRBD1; J: TRBJ2-1; size: .; CDR3: CASSTGTGGYNEQFF; DNA: TGTGCCAGTAGTACGGGGACAGGGGGTTACAATGAGCAGTTCTTC
V: TRBV18; D: .; J: TRBJ1-4; size: .; CDR3: CASSPPVGTDNEKLFF; DNA: TGTGCCAGCTCACCACCGGTGGGAACGGATAATGAAAAACTGTTTTTT
V: TRBV7-6; D: .; J: TRBJ2-7; size: .; CDR3: CASSSQGGDEQYF; DNA: TGTGCCAGCAGCTCCCAAGGGGGGGACGAGCAGTACTTC
V: TRBV4-2; D: TRBD1; J: TRBJ1-2; size: few; CDR3: CASSQDGTGGGLIGYTF; DNA: TGTGCCAGCAGCCAAGATGGAACAGGGGGCGGTTTAATAGGCTACACCTTC
V: TRBV12-3/TRBV12-4; D: .; J: TRBJ2-6; size: .; CDR3: CASSSNSGANVLTF; DNA: TGTGCCAGCAGTTCTAACTCTGGGGCCAACGTCCTGACTTTC
V: TRBV2; D: TRBD2; J: TRBJ2-1; size: .; CDR3: CASSEAWGTGGYYGNEQFF; DNA: TGTGCCAGCAGTGAAGCTTGGGGTACGGGGGGGTATTACGGCAATGAGCAGTTCTTC
V: TRBV6-1; D: TRBD1; J: TRBJ1-5; size: many; CDR3: CASSETGPNQPQHF; DNA: TGTGCCAGCAGTGAGACAGGGCCCAATCAGCCCCAGCATTTT
V: TRBV4-1; D: TRBD2; J: TRBJ2-1; size: .; CDR3: CASSPRLAGEYEQFF; DNA: TGCGCCAGCAGCCCCCGTCTAGCGGGGGAGTATGAGCAGTTCTTC
V: TRBV7-8; D: TRBD2; J: TRBJ2-7; size: .; CDR3: CASSARLAGGTYEQYF; DNA: TGTGCCAGCAGCGCCCGTCTAGCGGGGGGGACCTACGAGCAGTACTTC
V: TRBV5-8; D: .; J: TRBJ1-2; size: few; CDR3: CASSFLVPGATRYTF; DNA: TGTGCCAGCAGCTTCTTAGTCCCGGGGGCGACGCGCTACACCTTC
V: TRBV2; D: .; J: TRBJ1-6; size: .; CDR3: CASSLDRIKSSYNSPLHF; DNA: TGTGCCAGCAGCCTAGACAGGATCAAGAGCTCCTATAATTCACCCCTCCACTTT
V: TRBV19; D: .; J: TRBJ1-1; size: once; CDR3: CASSIGGGHTEAFF; DNA: TGTGCCAGTAGTATTGGAGGGGGGCACACTGAAGCTTTCTTT
V: TRBV6-5; D: TRBD2; J: TRBJ2-1; size: .; CDR3: CASSRLARGEQFF; DNA: TGTGCCAGCAGCCGACTAGCGAGGGGTGAGCAGTTCTTC
V: TRBV19; D: .; J: TRBJ1-5; size: .; CDR3: CASSRVYRDHSNQPQHF; DNA: TGTGCCAGTAGTAGGGTTTACAGGGACCATAGCAATCAGCCCCAGCATTTT
V: TRBV15; D: .; J: TRBJ2-7; size: .; CDR3: CATSRDGYEQYF; DNA: TGTGCCACCAGCAGAGATGGTTACGAGCAGTACTTC